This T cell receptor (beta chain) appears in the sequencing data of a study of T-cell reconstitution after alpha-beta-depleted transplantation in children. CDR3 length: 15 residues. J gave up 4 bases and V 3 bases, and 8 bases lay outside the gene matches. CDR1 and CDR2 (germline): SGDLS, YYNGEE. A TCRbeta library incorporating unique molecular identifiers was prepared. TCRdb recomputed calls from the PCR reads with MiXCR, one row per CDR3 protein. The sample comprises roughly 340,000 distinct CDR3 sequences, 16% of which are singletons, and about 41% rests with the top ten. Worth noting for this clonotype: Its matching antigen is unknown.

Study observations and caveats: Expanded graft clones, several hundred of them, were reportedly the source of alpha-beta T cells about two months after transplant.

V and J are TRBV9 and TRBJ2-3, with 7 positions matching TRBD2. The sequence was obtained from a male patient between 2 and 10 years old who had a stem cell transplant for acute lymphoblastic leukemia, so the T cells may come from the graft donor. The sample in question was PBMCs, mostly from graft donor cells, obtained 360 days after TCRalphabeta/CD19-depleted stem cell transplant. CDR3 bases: TGTGCCAGCAGCGCCGGACTAGAGGGTGCAGATACGCAGTATTTT. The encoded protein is CASSAGLEGADTQYF. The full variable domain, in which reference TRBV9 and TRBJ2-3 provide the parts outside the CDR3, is DSGVTQTPKHLITATGQRVTLRCSPRSGDLSVYWYQQSLDQGLQFLIQYYNGEERAKGNILERFSAQQFPDLHSELNLSSLELGDSALYFCASSAGLEGADTQYFGPGTRLTVL.